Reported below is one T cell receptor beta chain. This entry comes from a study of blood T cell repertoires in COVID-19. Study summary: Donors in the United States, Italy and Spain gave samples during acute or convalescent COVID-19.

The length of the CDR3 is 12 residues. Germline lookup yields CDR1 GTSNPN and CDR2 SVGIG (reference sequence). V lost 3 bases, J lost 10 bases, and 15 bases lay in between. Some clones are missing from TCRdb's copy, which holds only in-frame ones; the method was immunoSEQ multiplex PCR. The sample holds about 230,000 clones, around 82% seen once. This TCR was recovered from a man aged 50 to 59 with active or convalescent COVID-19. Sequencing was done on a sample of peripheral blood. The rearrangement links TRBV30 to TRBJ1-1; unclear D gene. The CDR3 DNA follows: TGTGCCTGGAGCGAAGAAGAGGGAGGAGCTTTCTTT. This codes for CAWSEEEGGAFF.